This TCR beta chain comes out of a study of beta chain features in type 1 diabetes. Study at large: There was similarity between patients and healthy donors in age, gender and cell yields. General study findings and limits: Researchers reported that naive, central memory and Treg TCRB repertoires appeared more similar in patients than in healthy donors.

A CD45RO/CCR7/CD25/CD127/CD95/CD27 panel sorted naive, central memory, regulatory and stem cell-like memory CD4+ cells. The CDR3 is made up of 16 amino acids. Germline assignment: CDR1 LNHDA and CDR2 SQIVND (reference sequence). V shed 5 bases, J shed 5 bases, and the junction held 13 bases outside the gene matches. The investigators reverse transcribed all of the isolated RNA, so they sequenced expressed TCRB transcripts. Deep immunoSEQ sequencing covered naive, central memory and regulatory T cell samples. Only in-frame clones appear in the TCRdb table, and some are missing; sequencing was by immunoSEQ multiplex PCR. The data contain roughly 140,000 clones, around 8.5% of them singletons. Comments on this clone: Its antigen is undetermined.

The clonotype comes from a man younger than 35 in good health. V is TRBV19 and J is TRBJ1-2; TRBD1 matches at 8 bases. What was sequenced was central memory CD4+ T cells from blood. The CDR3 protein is CASSPVGQGARYGYTF. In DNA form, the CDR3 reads TGTGCCAGTAGTCCGGTTGGGCAGGGGGCGCGATATGGCTACACCTTC.